A selection of T cell receptor beta chains follows, all from one sample in a study of shared clonotypes between healthy human individuals. Libraries were prepared by immunoSEQ multiplex PCR; TCRdb keeps only in-frame clonotypes and omits some of them. The data show around 2.5 million clones, roughly 93% seen once. Input material: naive CD4+ T cells from PBMCs. The receptors stem from a man between 18 and 29 years old in good health. Some clones in this sample may be carry-over from other donors' samples. Both conserved end residues are part of each CDR3. Fields, in order: J gene, clone size, D gene, V gene, CDR3 protein. D genes are given only for firm matches. A clone size is listed for some rows: how often the clone was seen (once, few, many), or a class if it is expanded.

>TRBJ2-5|-|TRBD1|TRBV27
CASSLRGQETQYF
>TRBJ2-5|-|-|TRBV4-2
CASSQERGRGPGPQYF
>TRBJ1-2|-|-|TRBV19
CASSQGLANYGYTF
>TRBJ2-2|-|-|TRBV9
CASSVDQGRKTGELFF
>TRBJ2-7|-|-|TRBV7-2
CASSLNRAPYEQYF
>TRBJ2-3|-|-|TRBV20-1
CSVEKADTQYF
>TRBJ2-3|once|TRBD2|TRBV4-3
CASSAGLLTSRSTDTQYF
>TRBJ2-3|-|TRBD1|TRBV6-5
CASSYRRDSSTDTQYF
>TRBJ2-7|-|-|TRBV5-1
CASSVLVDDYEQYF
>TRBJ1-1|few|-|TRBV29-1
CSVDGTRTEAFF
>TRBJ2-5|-|-|TRBV6-6
CASKGQAETQYF
>TRBJ1-5|-|-|TRBV15
CATSREAGKGQPQHF
>TRBJ2-1|-|TRBD2|TRBV28
CASSLGTSGSDEQFF
>TRBJ1-4|-|-|TRBV28
CASSSTGREEKLFF
>TRBJ1-5|-|TRBD1|TRBV28
CASSFVTGSEDQPQHF
>TRBJ2-1|-|TRBD2|TRBV7-8
CASSLTGLAVSYNEQFF
>TRBJ2-1|-|TRBD2|TRBV30
CAWSEGYSGRAGDEQFF
>TRBJ1-3|-|-|TRBV5-1
CASSPDGRLPGNTIYF
>TRBJ1-2|-|-|TRBV7-8
CASSLSGVGYGYTF
>TRBJ2-2|once|-|TRBV19
CASKFRRNTGELFF
>TRBJ2-7|-|TRBD1|TRBV5-1
CASTPTGASSYEQYF
>TRBJ2-5|-|TRBD2|TRBV15
CATRTSGRAGEQYF
>TRBJ2-1|-|-|TRBV7-6
CASSTGTLQFF
>TRBJ2-1|-|-|TRBV30
CAWSVTRGNEQFF
>TRBJ1-1|-|-|TRBV2
CASSEALKGVNTEAFF
>TRBJ1-4|-|TRBD1|TRBV28
CASRSPALGQSNEKLFF
>TRBJ1-5|-|-|TRBV18
CASSLTVLGQPQHF
>TRBJ2-7|-|-|TRBV6-1
CASSPSIQRYEQYF
>TRBJ2-1|-|TRBD2|TRBV4-1
CASSQDSGLAGWSSYNEQFF
>TRBJ1-4|-|-|TRBV28
CASSSAGSEKLFF